This TCR beta chain was captured by sequencing in a study of cytomegalovirus exposure and HLA in healthy donors. The PCR contained 60 Vbeta and 13 Jbeta primers. The repertoire was sequenced with immunoSEQ multiplex PCR; TCRdb's copy has only in-frame clones and lacks some. The sample shows 150,000 to 200,000 clones, roughly 84% of them seen only once. The table lists this clone with a count of one. Its matching antigen is unknown. Study-level findings and limits: What a later analysis showed was that several of the most significant clusters appeared linked to common viral pathogens. For most TCR sequences rarity was the rule, although some public TCRs occurred in many donors. The study listed approximately 160 cytomegalovirus-associated TCR beta chains.

Donors were ostensibly healthy at sampling, although undocumented immune exposures were probable. Trimming took 4 bases from V and 5 from J, leaving 11 bases between them. The germline V gene has CDR1 ENHRY and CDR2 SYGVKD. The CDR3 sequence is 13 residues long. The rearrangement links TRBV10-3 to TRBJ1-1, with D possibly matching TRBD1 (5 bases). This sequence originates from a man aged 45-65 years in good health and CMV-seropositive. Material for sequencing was PBMCs. CDR3 region: CAISAQGGTEAFF. The CDR3 coding sequence is TGTGCCATCAGTGCCCAGGGAGGGACTGAAGCTTTCTTT.